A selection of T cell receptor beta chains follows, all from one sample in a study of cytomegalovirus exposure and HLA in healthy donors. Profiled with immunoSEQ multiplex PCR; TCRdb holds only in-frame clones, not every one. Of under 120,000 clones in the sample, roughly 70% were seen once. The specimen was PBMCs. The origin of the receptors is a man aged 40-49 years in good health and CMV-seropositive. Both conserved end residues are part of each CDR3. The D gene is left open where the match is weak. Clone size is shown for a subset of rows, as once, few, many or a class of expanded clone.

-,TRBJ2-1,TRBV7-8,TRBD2,TGTGCCAGCAGCTTAGCCGGGGCTAGCGGGACCTACAATGAGCAGTTCTTC,CASSLAGASGTYNEQFF
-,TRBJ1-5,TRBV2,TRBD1,TGTGCCAGCAGCTCCTTCCAGGGGGCAGTTAGCAATCAGCCCCAGCATTTT,CASSSFQGAVSNQPQHF
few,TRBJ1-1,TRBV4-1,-,TGCGCCAGCAGCCAAGAGGGGCAGGGTGGCACTGAAGCTTTCTTT,CASSQEGQGGTEAFF
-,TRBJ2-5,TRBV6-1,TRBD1,TGTGCCAGCAGGGGGACAGGGATGAAGACCCAGTACTTC,CASRGTGMKTQYF
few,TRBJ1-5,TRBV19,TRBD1,TGTGCCAGTAGTAGGACAGGGGGCGCGGATCAGCCCCAGCATTTT,CASSRTGGADQPQHF
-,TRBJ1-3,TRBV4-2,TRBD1,TGTGCCAGCAGCCCCCAAACAGGGGGCTCTGGAAACACCATATATTTT,CASSPQTGGSGNTIYF
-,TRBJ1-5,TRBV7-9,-,TGTGCCAGCAGCCCAATAGATCAGCCCCAGCATTTT,CASSPIDQPQHF
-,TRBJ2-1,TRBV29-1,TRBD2,TGCAGCGTTTTTAGCGGGAGGGCCTCCTACAATGAGCAGTTCTTC,CSVFSGRASYNEQFF
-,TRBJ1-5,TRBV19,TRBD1,TGTGCCAGTAGGACAGGGGGCCCTTATAGCAATCAGCCCCAGCATTTT,CASRTGGPYSNQPQHF
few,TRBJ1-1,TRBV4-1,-,TGCGCCAGCAGCCAAGTTGGGGCAGAGACTGAAGCTTTCTTT,CASSQVGAETEAFF
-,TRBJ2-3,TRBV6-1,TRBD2,TGTGCCAGCTCTAATCAGCGGGGGAGCACAGATACGCAGTATTTT,CASSNQRGSTDTQYF
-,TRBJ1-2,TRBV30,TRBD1,TGTGCCTGGAGAATACCGGGACAGGGAGGCTATGGCTACACCTTC,CAWRIPGQGGYGYTF
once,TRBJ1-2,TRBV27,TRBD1,TGTGCCAGCAGTCCCGGGACAGGGTTCGCGTATGGCTACACCTTC,CASSPGTGFAYGYTF
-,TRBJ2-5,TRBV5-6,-,TGTGCCAGCAGCTTCTTTCCGGGAGAGACCCAGTACTTC,CASSFFPGETQYF
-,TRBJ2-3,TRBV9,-,TGTGCCAGCAGCCCTGGACAGCGAGCCACAGATACGCAGTATTTT,CASSPGQRATDTQYF
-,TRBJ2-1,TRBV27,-,TGTGCCAGCAGTTCGGGAAACTACAATGAGCAGTTCTTC,CASSSGNYNEQFF
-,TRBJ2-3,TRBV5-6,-,TGTGCCAGCAGCTTGCTTAATACGCAGTATTTT,CASSLLNTQYF
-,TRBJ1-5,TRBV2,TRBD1,TGTGCCAGCACTACCGGGACAGGGGGTAGCAATCAGCCCCAGCATTTT,CASTTGTGGSNQPQHF
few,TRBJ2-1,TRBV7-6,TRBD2,TGTGCCAGCAGCTTAGGGGCGGGAGCTATTGAGCAGTTCTTC,CASSLGAGAIEQFF
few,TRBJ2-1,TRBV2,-,TGTGCCAGCAGTGAGTTGCGCCCATTCAATGAGCAGTTCTTC,CASSELRPFNEQFF
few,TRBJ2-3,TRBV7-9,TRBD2,TGTGCCAGCAGCTCTCACCTAGCGGGCTCCACAGATACGCAGTATTTT,CASSSHLAGSTDTQYF
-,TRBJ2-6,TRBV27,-,TGTGCCAGCTCCAGGCAGATCTCTGGGGCCAACGTCCTGACTTTC,CASSRQISGANVLTF
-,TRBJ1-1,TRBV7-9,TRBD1,TGTGCCAGCAGCCCGGGACAGGGGGCGTACACTGAAGCTTTCTTT,CASSPGQGAYTEAFF
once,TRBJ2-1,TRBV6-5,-,TGTGCCAGCAAGGGCGGGATGGGGAATGAGCAGTTCTTC,CASKGGMGNEQFF
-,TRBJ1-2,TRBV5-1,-,TGCGCCAGCAGCTTGGGGACAACAAAAGAAGGCTACACCTTC,CASSLGTTKEGYTF
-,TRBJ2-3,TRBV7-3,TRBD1,TGTGCCAGCAGCCAGCTAGGGGGCCTCACAGATACGCAGTATTTT,CASSQLGGLTDTQYF
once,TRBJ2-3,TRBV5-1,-,TGCGCCAGCAGCTTCAGCATGGTAGGGGGGGCCACAGATACGCAGTATTTT,CASSFSMVGGATDTQYF
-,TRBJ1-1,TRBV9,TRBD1,TGTGCCAGCAGCGTGGGGGACAGTTTGAACACTGAAGCTTTCTTT,CASSVGDSLNTEAFF
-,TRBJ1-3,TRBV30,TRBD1,TGTGCCTGGAGTCCGGGACAGGGGCCGCACACCATATATTTT,CAWSPGQGPHTIYF
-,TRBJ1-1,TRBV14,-,TGTGCCAGCAGCCAAGAGAGGTCTCGTACGGGTGAAGCTTTCTTT,CASSQERSRTGEAFF
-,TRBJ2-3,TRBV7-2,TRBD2,TGTGCCAGCAGCTTGGGGGGCGGGAGGTCGGTAGATACGCAGTATTTT,CASSLGGGRSVDTQYF
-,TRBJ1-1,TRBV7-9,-,TGTGCCAGCAGCTTTGGCGGGACGAGCACTGAAGCTTTCTTT,CASSFGGTSTEAFF
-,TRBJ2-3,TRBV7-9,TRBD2,TGTGCCAGCAGCCCTACTAGCGGGATGGCAGATACGCAGTATTTT,CASSPTSGMADTQYF
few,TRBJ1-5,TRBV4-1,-,TGCGCCAGCAGCCAAGATCCCGGGCCCCAGCATTTT,CASSQDPGPQHF
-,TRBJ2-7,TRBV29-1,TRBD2,TGCAGCGTTGGACTAGCGGGAGTCTACGAGCAGTACTTC,CSVGLAGVYEQYF
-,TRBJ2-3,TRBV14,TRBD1,TGTGCCAGCAGCACTAGGACAGGGGGTTTTGGAGATACGCAGTATTTT,CASSTRTGGFGDTQYF
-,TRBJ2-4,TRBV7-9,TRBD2,TGTGCCAGCAGCCCCCGGCTAGCGGGAGCGTTAGCCAAAAACATTCAGTACTTC,CASSPRLAGALAKNIQYF
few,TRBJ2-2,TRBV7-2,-,TGTGCCAGCAGCTTAAGGCAGGGTGGCACCGGGGAGCTGTTTTTT,CASSLRQGGTGELFF
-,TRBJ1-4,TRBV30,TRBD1,TGTGCCTGGAGCCCCGACAGGGGATGGACTAATGAAAAACTGTTTTTT,CAWSPDRGWTNEKLFF
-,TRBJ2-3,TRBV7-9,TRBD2,TGTGCCAGCAGCTACCAGACTAGCGGAGATACGCAGTATTTT,CASSYQTSGDTQYF
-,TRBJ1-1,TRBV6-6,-,TGTGCCAGCAGAGGAGCGAACACTGAAGCTTTCTTT,CASRGANTEAFF
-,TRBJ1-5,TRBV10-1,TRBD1,TGCGCCAGCGCGGCAGGGGGGAATCAGCCCCAGAATTTT,CASAAGGNQPQNF
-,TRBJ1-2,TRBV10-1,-,TGCGCCAGCAGTGAGGCCAGGGGCTATGGCTACACCTTC,CASSEARGYGYTF